The 6 T cell receptor beta chains below come from one sample, sequenced in a study of spatial heterogeneity in lung cancer. Using its own MiXCR run on the 5' RACE reads, TCRdb lists one record per CDR3 protein. Here the sample spans approximately 6,100 distinct CDR3 sequences, approximately 12% being singletons. Time point in this sample: sample taken at primary tumor resection. Extraction of whole RNA from tumor, nontumor lung or frozen PBMC preceded unsorted sequencing. This sample comprised normal lung tissue next to the tumor, obtained at surgery. The receptors derive from a male donor with early-stage non-small cell lung cancer.

Relative to its sample, this clonotype is medium-sized (0.01 to 0.1%). The chain employs TRBV24-1 and TRBJ2-1; weak D call: TRBD2 (5 bases). The germline CDR1 and CDR2 sequences are KGHDR and SFDVKD. CDR3 length equals 13 residues. V gave up 0 bases and J gave up 9 bases, with 8 bases separating them. DNA of the CDR3: TGTGCCACCAGTGATTTGCCGGGGAGTGAGCAGTTCTTC. It is translated as CATSDLPGSEQFF.

This clonotype was picked up many times. The chain employs TRBV2 and TRBJ1-5; 7 bases are shared with TRBD1. Germline CDR1 reads SNHLY; CDR2 reads FYNNEI. V was clipped by 0 bases and J by 7 bases; unmatched bases: 9. The CDR3 loop spans 16 amino acids. CDR3 DNA sequence: TGTGCCAGCAGTGAAGCACTTCAGGGGGTGGGACAGCCCCAGCATTTT. Its protein is CASSEALQGVGQPQHF.

Ten or more counts support this clonotype. The DNA for the CDR3 is TGTGCCAGTAGCCCGGGCCCTGGGGCCAACGTCCTGACTTTC. Amino acids: CASSPGPGANVLTF. The chain couples TRBV19 to TRBJ2-6; no clear D gene. This CDR3 is built from 14 residues. Germline V CDR1 and CDR2: LNHDA, SQIVND (reference sequence). V was pared by 6 bases and J by 2 bases, with 8 bases between.

This clonotype counts as medium-sized. The chain recombines TRBV30 with TRBJ2-6; D unresolved. Trimming left V 6 bases short and J 0 bases short, with 12 bases between. In germline, CDR1 is GTSNPN, CDR2 SVGIG (reference sequence). CDR3 length: 15 residues. The CDR3 reads CACPPKGSGANVLTF. The CDR3 DNA reads as TGTGCCTGCCCCCCCAAGGGCTCTGGGGCCAACGTCCTGACTTTC.

This clonotype was recorded at least ten times. The chain joins TRBV18 to TRBJ2-3; TRBD2 might be the D (6 bases). The CDR3 length is 17 residues. CDR1 and CDR2 (germline): KGHSH, LQKENI. The germline V and J ends were trimmed by 1 base and 6 bases, with 20 bases remaining between them. CDR3 sequence reads: CASSPLNAGSSMDTQYF. The CDR3 region has the DNA TGTGCCAGCTCACCACTCAACGCGGGGTCCAGCATGGATACGCAGTATTTT.

By share of the sample, this clonotype is medium-sized. This chain uses TRBV20-1 with TRBJ1-1; TRBD1 matches 10 bases. This CDR3 contains 18 residues. Germline V lookup: CDR1 DFQATT, CDR2 SNEGSKA (reference sequence). V lost 3 bases to trimming and J lost 0 bases; unmatched junction nucleotides: 13. The CDR3: CSARRGDRGPPVNTEAFF. The CDR3, as DNA: TGCAGTGCTAGGCGGGGGGACAGGGGCCCGCCCGTGAACACTGAAGCTTTCTTT.